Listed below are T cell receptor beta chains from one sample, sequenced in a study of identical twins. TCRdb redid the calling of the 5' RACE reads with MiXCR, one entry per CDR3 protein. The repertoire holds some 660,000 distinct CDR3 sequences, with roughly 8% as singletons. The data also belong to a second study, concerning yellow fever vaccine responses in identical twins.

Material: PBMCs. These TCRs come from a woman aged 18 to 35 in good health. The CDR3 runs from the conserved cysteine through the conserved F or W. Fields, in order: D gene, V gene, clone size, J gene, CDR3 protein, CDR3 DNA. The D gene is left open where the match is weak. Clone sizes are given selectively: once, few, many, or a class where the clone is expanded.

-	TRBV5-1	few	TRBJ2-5	CASSWGGRPYQETQYF	TGCGCCAGCAGCTGGGGGGGGCGACCGTACCAAGAGACCCAGTACTTC
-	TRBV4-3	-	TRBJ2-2	CASSQAPLSGTGELFF	TGCGCCAGCAGCCAAGCTCCACTTTCGGGCACCGGGGAGCTGTTTTTT
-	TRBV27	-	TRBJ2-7	CASSLWGNNYEQYF	TGTGCCAGCAGTTTATGGGGCAACAACTACGAGCAGTACTTC
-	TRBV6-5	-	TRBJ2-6	CASSYPLGSGANVLTF	TGTGCCAGCAGTTACCCCCTGGGGAGCGGGGCCAACGTCCTGACTTTC
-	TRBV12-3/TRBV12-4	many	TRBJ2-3	CAFREWSTDTQYF	TGCGCATTTCGGGAGTGGTCCACAGATACGCAGTATTTT
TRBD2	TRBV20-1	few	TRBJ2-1	CSARDILAGVHEQFF	TGCAGTGCTAGAGATATACTAGCGGGGGTCCATGAGCAGTTCTTC
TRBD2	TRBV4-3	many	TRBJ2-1	CASSQEMLAGGFSSYNEQFF	TGCGCCAGCAGCCAAGAAATGCTAGCGGGAGGATTTAGCTCCTACAATGAGCAGTTCTTC
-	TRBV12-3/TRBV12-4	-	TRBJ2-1	CASSLDLGGSSYNEQFF	TGTGCCAGCAGTTTGGACCTCGGGGGTAGCTCCTACAATGAGCAGTTCTTC
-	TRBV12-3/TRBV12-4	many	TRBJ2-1	CASSLALAQGALFF	TGTGCCAGCAGTTTAGCGCTGGCACAGGGTGCTCTTTTCTTC
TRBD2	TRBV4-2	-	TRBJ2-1	CASSQGASGEVLQFF	TGTGCCAGCAGCCAAGGGGCTAGCGGGGAGGTTCTCCAGTTCTTC
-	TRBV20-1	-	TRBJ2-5	CSAAKVVQETQYF	TGCAGTGCTGCCAAGGTTGTACAAGAGACCCAGTACTTC
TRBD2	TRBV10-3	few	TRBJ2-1	CAIRATTSGRAHEQFF	TGTGCCATCCGCGCTACTACTAGCGGGAGGGCCCATGAGCAGTTCTTC
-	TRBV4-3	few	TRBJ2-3	CASSQNSGLADTQYF	TGCGCCAGCAGCCAAAATAGCGGACTCGCAGATACGCAGTATTTT
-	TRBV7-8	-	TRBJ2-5	CASSLANGETQYF	TGTGCCAGCAGCTTAGCCAATGGGGAGACCCAGTACTTC
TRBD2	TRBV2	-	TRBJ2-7	CAIRKYGGLAGKPSYEQYF	TGTGCCATCAGGAAGTATGGCGGACTAGCGGGAAAGCCCTCCTACGAGCAGTACTTC